The rows below give T cell receptor beta chains drawn from one sample of a study of blood T cell repertoires in COVID-19. Assay used: immunoSEQ multiplex PCR; TCRdb lists only in-frame clones, some missing. The table shows approximately 160,000 clones, with roughly four fifths occurring only once. Sample: peripheral blood. These receptors were obtained from a human donor in a cohort sampled during active COVID-19. The CDR3 runs from the conserved cysteine through the conserved F or W. A D gene is named only where the DNA matches it firmly. Clone size is shown for a subset of rows, as once, few, many or a class of expanded clone.

clone size: once
V gene: TRBV10-3
D gene: NA
J gene: TRBJ2-2
CDR3 DNA: TGTGCCATCAGCAAGGGGGATACCGGGGAGCTGTTTTTT
CDR3 protein: CAISKGDTGELFF

clone size: many
V gene: TRBV18
D gene: NA
J gene: TRBJ1-2
CDR3 DNA: TGTGCCAGCTCACCGTCAGGCACCGGAGGCTACACCTTC
CDR3 protein: CASSPSGTGGYTF

clone size: once
V gene: TRBV5-1
D gene: TRBD2
J gene: TRBJ2-7
CDR3 DNA: TGCGCCAGCAGCTTGGGCGGGGGGACCACTAGGACCTACGAGCAGTACTTC
CDR3 protein: CASSLGGGTTRTYEQYF

clone size: NA
V gene: TRBV2
D gene: TRBD2
J gene: TRBJ2-7
CDR3 DNA: TGTGCCAGCAGTGAAGCGAGCGGGAGGGGAGGTACGCAGCAGTACTTC
CDR3 protein: CASSEASGRGGTQQYF

clone size: NA
V gene: TRBV27
D gene: TRBD1
J gene: TRBJ2-1
CDR3 DNA: TGTGCCAGCAGTTTAGGGACAGCACCCTACAATGAGCAGTTCTTC
CDR3 protein: CASSLGTAPYNEQFF

clone size: once
V gene: TRBV30
D gene: TRBD1
J gene: TRBJ2-7
CDR3 DNA: TGTGCCTGGAGTGCCGGGACAGGGGTCTCCTACGAGCAGTACTTC
CDR3 protein: CAWSAGTGVSYEQYF

clone size: NA
V gene: TRBV21-1
D gene: NA
J gene: TRBJ2-2
CDR3 DNA: TGTGCCAGCAGCCGTATGAAGCGGGGGGTACTCACCGGGGAGCTGTTTTTT
CDR3 protein: CASSRMKRGVLTGELFF

clone size: NA
V gene: TRBV7-9
D gene: NA
J gene: TRBJ1-2
CDR3 DNA: TGTGCCCTGGGGGCAGAACCCAACTATGGCTACACCTTC
CDR3 protein: CALGAEPNYGYTF

clone size: NA
V gene: TRBV27
D gene: NA
J gene: TRBJ2-7
CDR3 DNA: TGTGCCAGCAGTTCGGGGTATGGAGGGGAGCAGTACTTC
CDR3 protein: CASSSGYGGEQYF

clone size: NA
V gene: TRBV5-1
D gene: NA
J gene: TRBJ2-3
CDR3 DNA: TGCGCCAGCAGGGCTAGGGGAAGCACAGATACGCAGTATTTT
CDR3 protein: CASRARGSTDTQYF

clone size: NA
V gene: TRBV15
D gene: NA
J gene: TRBJ2-7
CDR3 DNA: TGTGCCACCAGCAGAGTGGGGAGCTACGAGCAGTACTTC
CDR3 protein: CATSRVGSYEQYF

clone size: NA
V gene: TRBV18
D gene: NA
J gene: TRBJ1-1
CDR3 DNA: TGTGCCAGCTCACCATTGGGGGGTAGGAGTGAAACTGAAGCTTTCTTT
CDR3 protein: CASSPLGGRSETEAFF

clone size: NA
V gene: TRBV9
D gene: NA
J gene: TRBJ2-7
CDR3 DNA: TGTGCCAGCAGCGTGGGGGGTGACGAGCAGTACTTC
CDR3 protein: CASSVGGDEQYF

clone size: NA
V gene: TRBV3-1/TRBV3-2
D gene: TRBD1
J gene: TRBJ2-7
CDR3 DNA: TGTGCCAGCAGAACCGGGACAGGAGGGGAGTACTTC
CDR3 protein: CASRTGTGGEYF

clone size: NA
V gene: TRBV5-6
D gene: NA
J gene: TRBJ2-3
CDR3 DNA: TGTGCCAGCAGCCCTAGTCCCCTCGATACGCAGTATTTT
CDR3 protein: CASSPSPLDTQYF

clone size: few
V gene: TRBV3-1/TRBV3-2
D gene: TRBD2
J gene: TRBJ2-5
CDR3 DNA: TGTGCCAGCACCCTACTAGCGGGGAAAGAGACCCAGTACTTC
CDR3 protein: CASTLLAGKETQYF